This TCR beta chain came from a study of blood T cell repertoires in COVID-19. Across the study: The United States, Italy and Spain supplied acute and convalescent COVID-19 samples. In each case, the material was cDNA or gDNA derived from T cells, B-cell-depleted T cells, or PBMCs.

Seattle's enrolled individuals joined amid active infection and were then monitored longitudinally. Per the original data handling: Scientists estimated how many nucleated cells there were by amplifying reference gene primers. This table comes from immunoSEQ multiplex PCR, and its TCRdb copy is limited to in-frame clones, with some not included. V and J calls and clone size follow that table, whereas D and trimming were derived from the DNA. Of roughly 410,000 clones detected, roughly 90% appear once; the ten largest clones hold around 1.5%. CDR3 length: 14 amino acids. Germline V gene lookup returns CDR1 MDHEN and CDR2 SYDVKM. Trimming removed 3 bases from V and 5 bases from J, with 12 bases in between.

Sample: peripheral blood. The chain is built from TRBV28 and TRBJ2-3; TRBD2 is a possible D gene (5 bases). The clonotype comes from a woman aged 40 to 55 with COVID-19, enrolled during active disease. CDR3 amino acids: CASSFGGMGDTQYF. The CDR3 nucleotides are TGTGCCAGCAGTTTTGGAGGAATGGGAGATACGCAGTATTTT. Combining the CDR3 with reference TRBV28 and TRBJ2-3 gives the whole variable domain DVKVTQSSRYLVKRTGEKVFLECVQDMDHENMFWYRQDPGLGLRLIYFSYDVKMKEKGDIPEGYSVSREKKERFSLILESASTNQTSMYLCASSFGGMGDTQYFGPGTRLTVL.